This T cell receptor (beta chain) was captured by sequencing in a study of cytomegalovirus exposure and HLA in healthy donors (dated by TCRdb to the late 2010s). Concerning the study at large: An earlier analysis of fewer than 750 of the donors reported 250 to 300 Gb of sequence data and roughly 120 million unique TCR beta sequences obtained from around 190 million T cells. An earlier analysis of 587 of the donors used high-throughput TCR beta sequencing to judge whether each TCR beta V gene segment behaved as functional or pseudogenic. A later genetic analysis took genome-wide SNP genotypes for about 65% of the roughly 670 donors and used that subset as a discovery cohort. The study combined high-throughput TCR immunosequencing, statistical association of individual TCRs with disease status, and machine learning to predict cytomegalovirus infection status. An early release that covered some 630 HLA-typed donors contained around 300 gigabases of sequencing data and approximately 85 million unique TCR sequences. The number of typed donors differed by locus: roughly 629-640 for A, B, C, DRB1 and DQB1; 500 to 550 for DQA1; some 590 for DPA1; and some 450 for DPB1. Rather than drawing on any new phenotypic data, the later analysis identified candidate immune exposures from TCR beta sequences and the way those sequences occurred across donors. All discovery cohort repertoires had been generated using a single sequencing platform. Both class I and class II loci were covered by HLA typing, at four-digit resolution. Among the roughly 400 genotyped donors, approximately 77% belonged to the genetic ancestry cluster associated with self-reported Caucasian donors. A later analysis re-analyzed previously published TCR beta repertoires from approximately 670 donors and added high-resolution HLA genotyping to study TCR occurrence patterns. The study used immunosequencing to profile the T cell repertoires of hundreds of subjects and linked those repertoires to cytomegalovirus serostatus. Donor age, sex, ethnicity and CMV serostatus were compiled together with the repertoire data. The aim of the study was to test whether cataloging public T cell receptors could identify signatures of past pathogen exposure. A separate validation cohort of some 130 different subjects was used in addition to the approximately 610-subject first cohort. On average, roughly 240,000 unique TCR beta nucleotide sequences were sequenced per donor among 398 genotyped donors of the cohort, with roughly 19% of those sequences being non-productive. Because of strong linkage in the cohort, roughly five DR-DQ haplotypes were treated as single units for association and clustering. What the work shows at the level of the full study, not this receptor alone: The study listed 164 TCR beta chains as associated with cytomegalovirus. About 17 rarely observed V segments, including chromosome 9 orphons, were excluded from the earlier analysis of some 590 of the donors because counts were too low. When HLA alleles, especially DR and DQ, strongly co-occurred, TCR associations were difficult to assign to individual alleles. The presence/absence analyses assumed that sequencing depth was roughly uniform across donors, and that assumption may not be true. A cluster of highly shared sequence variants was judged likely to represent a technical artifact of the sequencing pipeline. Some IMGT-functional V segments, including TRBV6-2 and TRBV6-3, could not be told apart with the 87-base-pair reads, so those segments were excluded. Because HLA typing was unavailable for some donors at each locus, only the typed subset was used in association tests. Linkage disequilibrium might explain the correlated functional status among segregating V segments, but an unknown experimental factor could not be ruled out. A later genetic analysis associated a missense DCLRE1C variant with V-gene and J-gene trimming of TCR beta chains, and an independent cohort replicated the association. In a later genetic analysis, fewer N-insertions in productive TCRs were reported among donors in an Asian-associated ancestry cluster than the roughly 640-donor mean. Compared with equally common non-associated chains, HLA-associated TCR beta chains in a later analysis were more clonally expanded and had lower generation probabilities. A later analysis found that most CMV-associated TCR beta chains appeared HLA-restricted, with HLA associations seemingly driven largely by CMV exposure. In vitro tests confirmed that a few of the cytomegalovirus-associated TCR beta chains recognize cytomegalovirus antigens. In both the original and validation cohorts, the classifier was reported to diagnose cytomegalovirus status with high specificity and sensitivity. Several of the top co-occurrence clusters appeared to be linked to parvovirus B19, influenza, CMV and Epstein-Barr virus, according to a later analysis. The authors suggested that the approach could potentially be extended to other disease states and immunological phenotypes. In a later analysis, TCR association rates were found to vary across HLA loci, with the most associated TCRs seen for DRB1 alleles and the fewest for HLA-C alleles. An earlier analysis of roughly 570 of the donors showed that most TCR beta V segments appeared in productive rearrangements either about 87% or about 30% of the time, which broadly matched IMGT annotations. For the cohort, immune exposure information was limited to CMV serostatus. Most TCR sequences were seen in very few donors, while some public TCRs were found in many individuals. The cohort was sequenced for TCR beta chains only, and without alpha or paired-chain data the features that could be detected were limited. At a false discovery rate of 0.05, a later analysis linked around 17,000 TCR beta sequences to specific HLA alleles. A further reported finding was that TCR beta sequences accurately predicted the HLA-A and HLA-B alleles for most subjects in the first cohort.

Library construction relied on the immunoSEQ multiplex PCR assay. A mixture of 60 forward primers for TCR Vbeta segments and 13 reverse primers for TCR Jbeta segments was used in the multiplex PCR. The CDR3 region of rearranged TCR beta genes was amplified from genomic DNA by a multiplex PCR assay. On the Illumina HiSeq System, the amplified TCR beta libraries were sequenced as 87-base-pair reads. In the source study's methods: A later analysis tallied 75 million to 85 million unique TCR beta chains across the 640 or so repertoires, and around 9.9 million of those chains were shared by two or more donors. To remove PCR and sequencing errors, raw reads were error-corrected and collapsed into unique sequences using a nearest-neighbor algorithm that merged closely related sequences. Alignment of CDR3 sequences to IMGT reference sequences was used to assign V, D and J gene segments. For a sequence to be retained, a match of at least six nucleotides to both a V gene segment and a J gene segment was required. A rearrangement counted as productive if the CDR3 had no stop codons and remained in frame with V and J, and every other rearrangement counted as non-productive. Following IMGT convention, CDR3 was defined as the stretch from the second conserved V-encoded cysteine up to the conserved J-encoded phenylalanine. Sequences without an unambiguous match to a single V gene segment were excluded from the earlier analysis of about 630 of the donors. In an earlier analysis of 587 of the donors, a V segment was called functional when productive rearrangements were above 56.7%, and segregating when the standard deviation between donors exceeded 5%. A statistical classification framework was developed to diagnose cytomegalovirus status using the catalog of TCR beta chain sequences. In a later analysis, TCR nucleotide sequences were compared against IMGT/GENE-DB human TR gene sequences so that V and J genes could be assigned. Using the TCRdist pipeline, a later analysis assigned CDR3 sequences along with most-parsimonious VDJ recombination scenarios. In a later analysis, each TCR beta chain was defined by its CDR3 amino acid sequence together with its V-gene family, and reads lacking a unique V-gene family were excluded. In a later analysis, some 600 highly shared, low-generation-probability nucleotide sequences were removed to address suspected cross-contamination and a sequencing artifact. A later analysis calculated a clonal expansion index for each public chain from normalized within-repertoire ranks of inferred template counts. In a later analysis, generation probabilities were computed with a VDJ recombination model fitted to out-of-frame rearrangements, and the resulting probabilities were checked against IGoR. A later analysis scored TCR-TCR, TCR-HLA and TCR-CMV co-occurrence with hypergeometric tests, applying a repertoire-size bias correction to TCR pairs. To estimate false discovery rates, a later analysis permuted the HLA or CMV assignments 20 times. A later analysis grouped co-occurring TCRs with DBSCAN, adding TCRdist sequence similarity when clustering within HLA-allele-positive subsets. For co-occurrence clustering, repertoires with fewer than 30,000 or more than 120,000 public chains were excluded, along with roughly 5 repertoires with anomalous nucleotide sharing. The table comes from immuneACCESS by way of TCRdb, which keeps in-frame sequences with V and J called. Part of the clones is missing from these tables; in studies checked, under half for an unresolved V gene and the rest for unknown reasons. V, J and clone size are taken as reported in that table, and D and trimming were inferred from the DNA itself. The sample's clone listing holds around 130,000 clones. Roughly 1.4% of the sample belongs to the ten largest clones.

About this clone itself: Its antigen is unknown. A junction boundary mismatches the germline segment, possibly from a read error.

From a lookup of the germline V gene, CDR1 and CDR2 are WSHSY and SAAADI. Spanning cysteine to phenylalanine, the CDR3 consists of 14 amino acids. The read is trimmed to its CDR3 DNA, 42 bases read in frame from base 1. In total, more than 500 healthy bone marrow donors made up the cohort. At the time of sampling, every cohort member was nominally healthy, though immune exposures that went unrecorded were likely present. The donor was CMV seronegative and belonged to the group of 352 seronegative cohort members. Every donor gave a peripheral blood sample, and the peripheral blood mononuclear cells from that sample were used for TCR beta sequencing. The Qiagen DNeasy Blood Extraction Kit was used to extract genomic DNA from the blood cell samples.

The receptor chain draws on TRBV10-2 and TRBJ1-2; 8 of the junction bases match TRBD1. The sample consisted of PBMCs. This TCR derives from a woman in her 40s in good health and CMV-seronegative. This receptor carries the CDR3 CARSDDRGNYGYTF. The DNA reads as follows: TGCGCCAGAAGTGATGACAGGGGAAACTATGGCTACACCTTC.